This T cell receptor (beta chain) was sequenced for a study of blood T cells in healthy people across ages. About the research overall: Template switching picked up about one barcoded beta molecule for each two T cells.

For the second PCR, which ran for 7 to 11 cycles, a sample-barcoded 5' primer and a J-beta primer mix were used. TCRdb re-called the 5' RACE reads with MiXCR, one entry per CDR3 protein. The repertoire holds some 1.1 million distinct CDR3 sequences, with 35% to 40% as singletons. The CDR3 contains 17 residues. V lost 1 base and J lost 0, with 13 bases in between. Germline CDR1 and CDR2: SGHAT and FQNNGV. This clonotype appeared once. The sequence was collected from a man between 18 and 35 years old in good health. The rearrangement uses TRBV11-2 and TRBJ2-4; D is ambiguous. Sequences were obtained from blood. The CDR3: CASSLGYEDLAKNIQYF. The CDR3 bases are TGTGCCAGCAGCTTAGGATACGAAGACTTAGCCAAAAACATTCAGTACTTC.